The text below deals with one T cell receptor beta chain. The antigen remains undetermined. The data were obtained in a study of cytomegalovirus exposure and HLA in healthy donors. Study information: HLA-typed donors were the source of about 85 million unique TCRs, which an early data release held.

This CDR3 contains 13 residues. The V gene's germline CDR1 is MNHEY and CDR2 SVGAGI. V was cut by 5 bases and J by 4 bases, with 11 bases left in between. The primer mix had 60 Vbeta and 13 Jbeta primers. Here immunoSEQ multiplex PCR was the method, and the copy in TCRdb shows in-frame clones only, minus some. In the table there are tens of thousands of clones, approximately 70% of which are singletons. Regarding the study as a whole: The authors later found HLA-associated TCR beta chains more clonally expanded than equally common others. It was assumed in the presence/absence analyses that sequencing depth was roughly uniform across donors. Several of the most significant clusters appeared, in a later analysis, to be linked to common viral pathogens.

The sequenced sample was PBMCs. The clonotype comes from a man between 45 and 60 years old in good health and CMV-seronegative. The V and J genes are TRBV6-5 and TRBJ1-2; D is perhaps TRBD1 (6 bases). The CDR3 reads CASSQGNIYGYTF. The CDR3 DNA follows: TGTGCCAGCAGTCAGGGGAATATCTATGGCTACACCTTC.